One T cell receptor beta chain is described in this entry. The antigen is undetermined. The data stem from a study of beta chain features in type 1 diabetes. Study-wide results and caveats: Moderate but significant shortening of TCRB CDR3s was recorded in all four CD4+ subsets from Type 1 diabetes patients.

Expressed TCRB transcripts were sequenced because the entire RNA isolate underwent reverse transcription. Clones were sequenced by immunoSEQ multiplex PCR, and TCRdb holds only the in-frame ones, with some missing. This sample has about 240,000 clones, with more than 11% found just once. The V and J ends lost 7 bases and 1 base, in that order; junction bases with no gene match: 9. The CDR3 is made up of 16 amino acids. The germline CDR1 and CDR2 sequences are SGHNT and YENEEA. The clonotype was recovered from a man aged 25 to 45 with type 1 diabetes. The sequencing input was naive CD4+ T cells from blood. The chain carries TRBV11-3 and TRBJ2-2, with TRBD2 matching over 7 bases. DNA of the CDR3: TGTGCCAGCACCCACCCACAGCGGGGGAACACCGGGGAGCTGTTTTTT. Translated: CASTHPQRGNTGELFF.